This is a list of T cell receptor beta chains from one sample in a study of T cell changes during pregnancy in multiple sclerosis. Here immunoSEQ multiplex PCR was the method, and the copy in TCRdb shows in-frame clones only, minus some. This sample has approximately 85,000 clones, with about nine tenths found just once. Sequencing used peripheral blood, obtained in the first trimester of pregnancy. The receptor set was obtained from a female donor with multiple sclerosis, enrolled in a pregnancy study. Both conserved end residues are part of each CDR3. The D gene is left open where the match is weak. Where a row states a size, it is once, few, many or the class of an expanded clone; other rows omit it.

>-|once|TRBJ1-6|TRBV27
CASSLGGVFSPLHF
>-|-|TRBJ2-5|TRBV18
CASSPSLAGRYETQYF
>-|-|TRBJ1-1|TRBV6-5
CASSYGAQNTEAFF
>TRBD2|-|TRBJ2-7|TRBV13
CASSLEGLAGDYEQYF
>TRBD1|-|TRBJ2-7|TRBV27
CASSWDRGYEQYF
>-|-|TRBJ1-1|TRBV11-1
CASSPGGVEAFF
>-|-|TRBJ2-5|TRBV30
CAWSRQETQYF
>-|-|TRBJ2-1|TRBV19
CASSMPGQGYNEQFF
>-|-|TRBJ2-1|TRBV18
CASSLSLRDNEQFF
>-|-|TRBJ1-5|TRBV19
CASSRGGQGQNQPQHF
>TRBD1|-|TRBJ1-2|TRBV30
CAWTGGVWGYTF
>-|-|TRBJ2-7|TRBV27
CASSSLAFHEQYF
>-|-|TRBJ2-3|TRBV11-3
CASSLGSNTDTQYF
>-|-|TRBJ1-6|TRBV27
CASSSGGGVSPLHF
>TRBD1|-|TRBJ1-2|TRBV25-1
CASSYPGQHYGYTF
>-|once|TRBJ2-1|TRBV5-1
CASSFPDNEQFF
>TRBD2|-|TRBJ2-7|TRBV27
CASSLKGTMSYEQYF
>TRBD1|-|TRBJ1-2|TRBV5-4
CASSQTGADVNGYTF
>-|-|TRBJ1-3|TRBV19
CASSILRSPSGNTIYF
>-|-|TRBJ1-2|TRBV28
CASSGVTANYGYTF